This record covers a single T cell receptor (beta chain). Its antigen is currently not known. No qualities accompany the bases; no much larger clone lies one base away. In Seattle, one collaborating source enrolled patients while the infection was active and tracked those patients longitudinally over the course of disease. The collaborating institutions used their own protocols to collect whole blood in K2EDTA tubes. For TCRbeta analysis, collaborator samples were shipped as frozen whole blood, as isolated PBMCs, or as DNA extracted from either sample type. The entry originates in a study of blood T cell repertoires in COVID-19 (TCRdb year 2020). For the wider study: Samples from collaborators originated in the United States, Italy and Spain and spanned both the acute and convalescent phases of COVID-19. Sample metadata almost always included a de-identified subject ID, COVID-19 status, age in years and sex. The samples were drawn from two sources: the first 160 participants of the ongoing ImmuneRACE study, and 950 to 1,500 subjects contributed by 6 global collaborators. The repertoires were made available in a free public database intended to serve as a resource for research on the immune response to SARS-CoV-2. The prospective study material was composed of cDNA or gDNA derived from T cells, B-cell-depleted T cells, or PBMCs. Where available, HLA class I and class II types were obtained from metadata supplied by the sample provider rather than from assay-based typing. Deeply sampled blood TCRbeta repertoires from subjects exposed to, actively infected with, or recovered from COVID-19 were included in the dataset.

The immunoSEQ Assay, a bias-controlled multiplex PCR, was used to amplify TCRbeta CDR3 regions from genomic DNA. Per the original workflow: The number of nucleated cells in each sample was estimated by amplification of reference gene primers within the assay. To quantify the absolute abundance of each unique TCRbeta CDR3 rearrangement, sequence reads were collapsed and filtered. For each sample, productive Simpson clonality was calculated as the square root of Simpson's diversity index across productive rearrangements. Held by TCRdb, this immuneACCESS table contains in-frame sequences only and omits some clones. Under half of the omission traces to an unresolved V gene where checked; the cause of the rest is unknown. D and trimming were read from the DNA, whereas the V and J calls and clone size are those reported in that table. The sample yields roughly 440,000 clones; more than 70% were counted once. Of the sample, roughly an eighth is held by the ten largest clones.

Study-wide conclusions, independent of this receptor: Clinical and demographic metadata were provided uncurated, with the amount varying by source and participant.

The CDR3 has 19 amino acids, counting the end cysteine and phenylalanine. The sequence is cut down to CDR3 DNA, 57 bases in frame from base 1. At the junction V is shortened by 0 bases and J by 2 bases; bases outside the gene matches: 11. CDR1 and CDR2 (MGHRA, YSYEKL) derive from the germline V gene. The sequence was obtained from a woman aged 45-60 years with COVID-19, enrolled during active disease. What was sequenced was peripheral blood. The chain is encoded by TRBV4-1 joined to TRBJ1-3; 9 middle bases align to TRBD1. This receptor has the CDR3 CASSQDFVGQGPTGNTIYF. The bases read TGCGCCAGCAGCCAAGATTTCGTGGGACAGGGTCCCACTGGAAACACCATATATTTT.